The TCR beta chain under discussion was sequenced for a study of blood T cells in healthy people across ages. Trimming pared 5 bases from V and 1 base from J, leaving 14 bases between. Germline-derived CDR1 and CDR2 are SEHNR and FQNEAQ (reference sequence). The CDR3 sequence is 16 residues long. A sample-barcoded 5' primer and a J-beta primer mix were used in a second PCR of roughly 7 to 11 cycles. MiXCR, applied by TCRdb to the 5' RACE reads, yields one record per CDR3 protein. The table lists 1.5 million to 2 million distinct CDR3 sequences, 30% to 40% of them singletons. V and J are TRBV7-9 and TRBJ2-2, with TRBD1 as a possible D gene (6 bases). Sequencing used blood. The sequence was collected from a woman in her thirties in good health. The DNA for the CDR3 is TGTGCCAGCAGCCCTCGGGGCAGGGGGAACACCGGGGAGCTGTTTTTT. Translation gives CASSPRGRGNTGELFF.